This entry lists 32 T cell receptor beta chains sequenced from one sample in a study of chemoradiotherapy in HPV16-positive cancers. The protocol was immunoSEQ multiplex PCR, while the TCRdb copy is restricted to in-frame clones and leaves out a portion. Here the sample spans 55,000 to 85,000 clones, 88% being singletons. Material: blood, obtained from a patient who underwent chemoradiotherapy. These receptors originate from a human donor with HPV-associated anogenital cancer.

V is TRBV7-9 and J is TRBJ2-2, with 7 bases lining up with TRBD1. CDR3 length equals 16 residues. V lost 5 bases to trimming and J lost 3 bases; unmatched junction nucleotides: 9. Germline V gene data show CDR1 as SEHNR and CDR2 as FQNEAQ (reference sequence). CDR3 sequence reads: CASSQDRASYTGELFF. CDR3 nucleotide sequence: TGTGCCAGCAGCCAAGACAGGGCCTCCTACACCGGGGAGCTGTTTTTT.

The gene calls are TRBV19 and TRBJ1-3; D is undetermined. The V gene lost 6 bases and the J gene lost 2 bases, with 17 bases spanning the gap. Germline CDR1 LNHDA, CDR2 SQIVND (reference sequence). The CDR3 totals 16 residues. The CDR3, as DNA: TGTGCCAGTAGGACCAGTCCCGGCCCAACTGGAAACACCATATATTTT. Translated, it gives CASRTSPGPTGNTIYF.

DNA for the CDR3: TGTGCCAGCAGTGGCCCCCCTAGGGGCGAGACCCAGTACTTC. Translated: CASSGPPRGETQYF. The genes are TRBV2 and TRBJ2-5; TRBD1 is a possible D gene (5 bases). Trimming shortened V by 4 bases and J by 5 bases, and 14 bases separated the two germline ends. The germline CDR1 and CDR2 sequences are SNHLY and FYNNEI. This CDR3 region has 14 residues.

This rearrangement joins TRBV16 to TRBJ2-3; weak D call: TRBD1 (6 bases). V lost 4 bases and J lost 2, with 13 bases in between. Germline lookup yields CDR1 KGHSY and CDR2 FQNENV. This CDR3 comprises 15 residues. CDR3 protein: CASSPTTGFTDTQYF. CDR3 nucleotide sequence: TGTGCCAGCAGCCCGACGACAGGTTTCACAGATACGCAGTATTTT.

The chain links TRBV6-1 to TRBJ1-2; perhaps TRBD1 as D (6 bases). The CDR3 spans 13 residues. Germline CDR1 is MNHNS and CDR2 is SASEGT. V gave up 8 bases and J gave up 6 bases, with 16 bases separating them. This chain's CDR3 is CASRRGGGDGYTF. The CDR3 region has the DNA TGTGCCAGCCGACGAGGGGGGGGTGATGGCTACACCTTC.

The chain is built from TRBV7-9 and TRBJ2-1; 12 bases map to TRBD2. Looked up from germline, CDR1 is SEHNR and CDR2 is FQNEAQ (reference sequence). J lost 2 bases, V lost 5 bases, and 13 bases had no gene match. The CDR3 runs to 19 residues. Here the CDR3 DNA reads TGTGCCAGCAGCCCCAGACTAGCGGGAGCATATGAACCCTACAATGAGCAGTTCTTC. Its translation: CASSPRLAGAYEPYNEQFF.

This clone appeared once. This chain uses TRBV5-4 with TRBJ2-1; perhaps D is TRBD1 or TRBD2 (5 bases each). This CDR3 contains 16 residues. Deletions cut 3 bases from V and 0 bases from J, with 13 bases between. From germline, CDR1 is SGHNT and CDR2 YYREEE (reference sequence). In nucleotides, the CDR3 is TGTGCCAGCAGCTCGGGGACCGAGCGCTCCTACAATGAGCAGTTCTTC. Its translation: CASSSGTERSYNEQFF.

The chain's CDR3 is CASSQQGRPQQTGGHTGELFF. The CDR3 DNA reads as TGCGCCAGCAGCCAACAAGGGAGACCCCAACAGACAGGGGGACACACCGGGGAGCTGTTTTTT. The rearrangement links TRBV4-1 to TRBJ2-2, with TRBD1 identical over 9 bases. From germline, CDR1 is MGHRA and CDR2 YSYEKL. V gave up 2 bases and J gave up 3 bases; unmatched junction bases: 19. The CDR3 is 21 amino acids.

This chain joins TRBV29-1 and TRBJ1-5; D is unclear. The CDR3 spans 14 residues. V dropped 7 bases and J dropped 0 bases, with 13 bases sitting between them. CDR1 and CDR2 (germline): SQVTM, ANQGSEA. Here the CDR3 DNA reads TGCAGCGCCCTCGAAGCGGATAGCAATCAGCCCCAGCATTTT. Its protein is CSALEADSNQPQHF.

V and J are TRBV5-1 and TRBJ2-7; D is possibly TRBD1 (6 bases). CDR1 is SGHRS, CDR2 YFSETQ, per germline. Trimming left V 4 bases short and J 4 bases short, with 15 bases between. The CDR3 sequence is 14 residues long. CDR3: CASSHGQWEYEQYF. As DNA, the CDR3 is TGCGCCAGCAGCCATGGACAGTGGGAGTACGAGCAGTACTTC.

This clone was detected a few times. V and J are TRBV11-2 and TRBJ2-7; 7 bases fit TRBD1. Germline lookup yields CDR1 SGHAT and CDR2 FQNNGV. V gave up 8 bases and J gave up 4 bases; unmatched junction bases: 14. There are 15 residues in the CDR3. CDR3 in amino acids: CASAQQPGQRYEQYF. In DNA, the CDR3 is TGTGCCAGCGCTCAACAACCGGGACAGAGATACGAGCAGTACTTC.

The CDR3 protein is CASSSWGGYTF. CDR3 sequence (DNA): TGTGCCAGCAGTTCATGGGGGGGCTACACCTTC. V is TRBV28 and J is TRBJ1-2; TRBD1 might be the D (5 bases). Germline-derived CDR1 and CDR2 are MDHEN and SYDVKM. V gave up 4 bases and J gave up 8 bases, with 8 bases separating them. The CDR3 extends over 11 amino acids.

The rearrangement links TRBV19 to TRBJ1-2; D is unresolved. V lost 0 bases, J lost 4 bases, and 12 bases lay in between. Germline V gives CDR1 LNHDA, CDR2 SQIVND (reference sequence). The CDR3 has 15 residues. The CDR3 reads CASSIDNQYGYGYTF. The CDR3 DNA is TGTGCCAGTAGTATAGATAACCAGTACGGCTATGGCTACACCTTC.

This sequence joins TRBV19 and TRBJ1-4; D not resolved. The CDR3 totals 13 residues. Germline V lookup: CDR1 LNHDA, CDR2 SQIVND (reference sequence). Deletions cut 5 bases from V and 8 bases from J, with 12 bases between. CDR3 amino acids: CASSSRRSEKLFF. CDR3 in DNA: TGTGCCAGTAGTTCCCGACGGAGCGAAAAACTGTTTTTT.

The rearrangement joins TRBV2 to TRBJ1-1; 8 nucleotides line up with TRBD1. CDR1 is SNHLY and CDR2 is FYNNEI in the germline V gene. The V segment lost 4 bases and the J segment 1 base; nucleotides outside the gene matches: 14. This CDR3 contains 18 residues. The CDR3 nucleotides read TGTGCCAGCAGTGTGCGGAGCCAGGGGGCGTTGAGGAACACTGAAGCTTTCTTT. Its protein is CASSVRSQGALRNTEAFF.

The chain links TRBV19 to TRBJ1-5; TRBD1 is a possible D gene (5 bases). The germline V and J ends were trimmed by 11 bases and 2 bases, with 13 bases remaining between them. The germline V gene has CDR1 LNHDA and CDR2 SQIVND (reference sequence). CDR3 length: 13 residues. CDR3 in DNA: TGTGCCTCCGAACGAGGGGGCAATCAGCCCCAGCATTTT. Residues: CASERGGNQPQHF.

The V gene is TRBV11-2, the J gene TRBJ2-5; D possibly matches TRBD1 or TRBD2 (6 bases each). CDR1 and CDR2 (germline): SGHAT, FQNNGV. The CDR3 loop spans 15 amino acids. Deletions cut 3 bases from V and 3 bases from J, with 14 bases between. The CDR3 is CASSFTGGPEETQYF. CDR3 nucleotide sequence: TGTGCCAGCAGCTTTACCGGGGGCCCCGAAGAGACCCAGTACTTC.

V is TRBV5-1 and J is TRBJ2-3; tentatively, D is TRBD1 (5 bases). Germline V gene lookup returns CDR1 SGHRS and CDR2 YFSETQ. This CDR3 has 15 residues. The ends were cut back, 4 bases at V and 2 bases at J, with 14 bases in the middle. The CDR3 coding sequence is TGCGCCAGCAGCCTAACAGGCAAGTTCACAGATACGCAGTATTTT. Translated, it gives CASSLTGKFTDTQYF. The full variable domain, completed using reference TRBV5-1 and TRBJ2-3, is KAGVTQTPRYLIKTRGQQVTLSCSPISGHRSVSWYQQTPGQGLQFLFEYFSETQRNKGNFPGRFSGRQFSNSRSEMNVSTLELGDSALYLCASSLTGKFTDTQYFGPGTRLTVL.

The chain has TRBV6-5 and TRBJ2-5, with D possibly being TRBD1 (6 bases). The length of the CDR3 is 15 residues. Germline assignment: CDR1 MNHEY and CDR2 SVGAGI. Trimming removed 0 bases from V and 4 bases from J, with 12 bases in between. The CDR3 region has the DNA TGTGCCAGCAGTTACTCGGCCCAGGGGAGAGAGACCCAGTACTTC. Protein: CASSYSAQGRETQYF.

The sample holds one count of this clone. Here the CDR3 DNA reads TGTGCCAGCATCAGAGGGTGGTCGGGAGAAAAACTGTTTTTT. Translation: CASIRGWSGEKLFF. The V gene is TRBV6-5, the J gene TRBJ1-4; D gene uncertain. The CDR3 has 14 residues. Germline lookup yields CDR1 MNHEY and CDR2 SVGAGI. The V and J ends lost 7 bases and 8 bases respectively, with 17 bases between them.

The chain recombines TRBV19 with TRBJ2-1, with D hard to call. This CDR3 is built from 11 residues. Germline lookup yields CDR1 LNHDA and CDR2 SQIVND (reference sequence). V was cut by 8 bases and J by 5 bases, with 7 bases left in between. CDR3 DNA sequence: TGTGCCAGTGACGGTCACAATGAGCAGTTCTTC. Translation gives CASDGHNEQFF.

The J gene is TRBJ2-7, the V gene TRBV6-5; D may be TRBD2 (5 bases). Trimming cost V 4 bases and J 2 bases, with 15 bases left between them. The CDR3 has 15 residues. CDR1 and CDR2 (germline): MNHEY, SVGAGI. The CDR3 sequence is CASSFSAGETYEQYF. Written as DNA, the CDR3 is TGTGCCAGCAGTTTTAGCGCCGGGGAAACCTACGAGCAGTACTTC.

The rearrangement uses TRBV19 and TRBJ1-2; D call uncertain. Germline V gene data show CDR1 as LNHDA and CDR2 as SQIVND (reference sequence). The V and J ends lost 10 bases and 6 bases respectively, with 24 bases between them. This CDR3 is 15 amino acids long. CDR3 loop: CATKWRTLIADGYTF. The CDR3, as DNA: TGTGCCACAAAATGGAGGACCCTAATTGCCGATGGCTACACCTTC.

V usage is TRBV4-1 and J usage is TRBJ2-3; possible D gene TRBD2, 5 bases. V lost 0 bases and J lost 4, with 11 bases in between. Germline CDR1 and CDR2: MGHRA and YSYEKL. The CDR3 has 15 amino acids. The CDR3 sequence is CASSQDTTIPDTQYF. CDR3 in DNA: TGCGCCAGCAGCCAAGATACGACTATCCCAGATACGCAGTATTTT.

This clone showed up just once. This chain connects TRBV4-2 to TRBJ2-3, with D hard to call. The germline gives CDR1 LGHNA, CDR2 YNFKEQ. Between the trimmed V and J ends, which lost 2 bases and 0 bases, there was a span of 12 bases. The CDR3 extends over 16 amino acids. CDR3 DNA: TGTGCCAGCAGCCAACTCCAGCCGGAGAGCACAGATACGCAGTATTTT. Its translation: CASSQLQPESTDTQYF.

Here the CDR3 DNA reads TGTGCCAGCAGTCCGCGGTTGACTCTAAACGGCAATCAGCCCCAGCATTTT. Its protein is CASSPRLTLNGNQPQHF. The chain combines TRBV27 with TRBJ1-5; D is undetermined. CDR1 is MNHEY, CDR2 SMNVEV, per germline (reference sequence). The V end lost 5 bases, the J end lost 2 bases, and 19 bases lay between the germline ends. This CDR3 region has 17 residues.

The rearrangement uses TRBV5-4 and TRBJ2-1; 10 bases agree with TRBD2. CDR3 size: 17 residues. Germline V gives CDR1 SGHNT, CDR2 YYREEE (reference sequence). The ends lost 4 bases at V and 4 bases at J; junction bases unmatched: 11. The DNA of the CDR3 is TGTGCCAGCAGCGTTAGACAGGGACTAGCGACATACAATGAGCAGTTCTTC. It codes for CASSVRQGLATYNEQFF. Using reference TRBV5-4 and TRBJ2-1 for the parts outside the CDR3, the full variable domain is ETGVTQSPTHLIKTRGQQVTLRCSSQSGHNTVSWYQQALGQGPQFIFQYYREEENGRGNFPPRFSGLQFPNYSSELNVNALELDDSALYLCASSVRQGLATYNEQFFGPGTRLTVL.

V and J are TRBV14 and TRBJ2-7; no clear D gene. CDR1 and CDR2 from the germline V gene are SGHDN and FVKESK. The V end lost 5 bases, the J end lost 0 bases, and 14 bases lay between the germline ends. The CDR3 contains 15 residues. The CDR3 nucleotides read TGTGCCAGCAGCTCGCAACCTCCGAGCTCCTACGAGCAGTACTTC. As protein: CASSSQPPSSYEQYF.

This clone was recorded a few times. The V call is TRBV28, the J call TRBJ1-4, with no clear D. The CDR3 runs 15 residues. Trimming removed 2 bases from V and 5 bases from J, with 12 bases in between. Germline loops: CDR1 MDHEN, CDR2 SYDVKM. The CDR3 spells CASSLNLGLNEKLFF. The DNA of the CDR3 is TGTGCCAGCAGTTTAAATCTGGGGTTGAATGAAAAACTGTTTTTT.

V gene TRBV7-9 combines with J gene TRBJ1-5; D not certain. V was clipped by 5 bases and J by 0 bases, with 8 bases between them. The CDR3 length is 14 residues. The V gene's germline CDR1 is SEHNR and CDR2 FQNEAQ (reference sequence). CDR3 sequence reads: CASSPYNSNQPQHF. The CDR3 region has the DNA TGTGCCAGCAGCCCCTACAATAGCAATCAGCCCCAGCATTTT.

This chain joins TRBV27 and TRBJ2-1; either TRBD1 or TRBD2 may supply D (5 bases each). The CDR3 length is 14 residues. The germline V gene encodes CDR1 MNHEY and CDR2 SMNVEV (reference sequence). The ends were cut back, 2 bases at V and 7 bases at J, with 12 bases in the middle. CDR3 bases: TGTGCCAGCAGTTTAGAGGGGCTCAGAAATGAGCAGTTCTTC. Amino acid sequence: CASSLEGLRNEQFF.

The chain links TRBV6-5 to TRBJ2-3, with a possible D match to TRBD2 (5 bases). Germline CDR1 reads MNHEY; CDR2 reads SVGAGI. V gave up 3 bases and J gave up 0 bases, with 10 bases separating them. The length of the CDR3 is 15 residues. The CDR3 bases are TGTGCCAGCAGTTATACGAGGGCTAGCACAGATACGCAGTATTTT. Protein sequence: CASSYTRASTDTQYF.